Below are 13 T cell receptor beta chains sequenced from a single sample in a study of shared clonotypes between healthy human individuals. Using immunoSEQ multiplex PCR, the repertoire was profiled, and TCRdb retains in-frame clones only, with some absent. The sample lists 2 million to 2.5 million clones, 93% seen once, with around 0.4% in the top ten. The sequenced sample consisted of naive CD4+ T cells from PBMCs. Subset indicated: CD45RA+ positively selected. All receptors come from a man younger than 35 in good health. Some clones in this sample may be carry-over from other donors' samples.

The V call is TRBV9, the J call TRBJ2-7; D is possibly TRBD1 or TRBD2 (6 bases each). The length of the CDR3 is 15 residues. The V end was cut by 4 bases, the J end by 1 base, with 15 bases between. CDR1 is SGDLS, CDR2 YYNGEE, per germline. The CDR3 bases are TGTGCCAGCAGCCGTTGGGGGGCAGGGTCCTACGAGCAGTACTTC. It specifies CASSRWGAGSYEQYF.

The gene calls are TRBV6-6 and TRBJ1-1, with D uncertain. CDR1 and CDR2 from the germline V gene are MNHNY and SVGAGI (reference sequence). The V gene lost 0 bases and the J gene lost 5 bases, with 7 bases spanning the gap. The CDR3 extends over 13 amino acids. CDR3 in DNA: TGTGCCAGCAGTTACTCCCCAGCTACTGAAGCTTTCTTT. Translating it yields CASSYSPATEAFF.

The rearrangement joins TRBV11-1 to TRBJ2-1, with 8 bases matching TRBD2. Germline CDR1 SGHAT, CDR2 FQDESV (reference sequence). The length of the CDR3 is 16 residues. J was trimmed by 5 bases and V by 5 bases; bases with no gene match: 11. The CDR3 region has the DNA TGTGCCAGCAGCGCCGCCAAGCTAGCGGGCCACAATGAGCAGTTCTTC. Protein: CASSAAKLAGHNEQFF.

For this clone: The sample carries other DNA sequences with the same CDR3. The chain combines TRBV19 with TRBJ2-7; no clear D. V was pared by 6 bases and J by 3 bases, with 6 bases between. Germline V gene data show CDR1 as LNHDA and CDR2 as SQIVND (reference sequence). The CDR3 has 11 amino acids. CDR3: CASRGFYEQYF. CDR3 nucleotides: TGTGCCAGTAGGGGGTTCTACGAGCAGTACTTC.

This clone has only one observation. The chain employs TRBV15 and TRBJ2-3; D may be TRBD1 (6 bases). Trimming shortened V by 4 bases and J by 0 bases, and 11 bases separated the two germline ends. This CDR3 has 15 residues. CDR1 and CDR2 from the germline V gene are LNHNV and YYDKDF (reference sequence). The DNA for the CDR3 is TGTGCCACCAGCACTCGGGACACCAGCACAGATACGCAGTATTTT. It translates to CATSTRDTSTDTQYF.

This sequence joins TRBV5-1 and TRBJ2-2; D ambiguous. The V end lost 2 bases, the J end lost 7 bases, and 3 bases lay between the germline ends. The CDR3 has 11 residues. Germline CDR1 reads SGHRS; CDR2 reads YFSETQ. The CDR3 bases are TGCGCCAGCAGCTTTTTCGGGGAGCTGTTTTTT. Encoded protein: CASSFFGELFF. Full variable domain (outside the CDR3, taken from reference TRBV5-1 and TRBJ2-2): KAGVTQTPRYLIKTRGQQVTLSCSPISGHRSVSWYQQTPGQGLQFLFEYFSETQRNKGNFPGRFSGRQFSNSRSEMNVSTLELGDSALYLCASSFFGELFFGEGSRLTVL.

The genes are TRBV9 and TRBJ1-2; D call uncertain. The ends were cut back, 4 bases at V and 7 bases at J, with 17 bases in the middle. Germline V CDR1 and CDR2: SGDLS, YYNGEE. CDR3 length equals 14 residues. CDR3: CASSTVGGLGGYTF. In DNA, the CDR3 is TGTGCCAGCAGCACGGTTGGAGGGTTAGGTGGCTACACCTTC.

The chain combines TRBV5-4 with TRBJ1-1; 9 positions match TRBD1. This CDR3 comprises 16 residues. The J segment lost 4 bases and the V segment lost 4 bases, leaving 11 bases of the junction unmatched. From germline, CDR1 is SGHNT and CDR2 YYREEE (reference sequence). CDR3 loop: CASSAGQGWGGTEAFF. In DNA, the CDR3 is TGTGCCAGCAGCGCGGGACAGGGATGGGGCGGCACTGAAGCTTTCTTT.

CDR3 nucleotide sequence: TGTGCCAGCAGCGCGCAAGGGGGCAGAGGATCCTACGAGCAGTACTTC. Translating gives CASSAQGGRGSYEQYF. The rearrangement joins TRBV5-4 to TRBJ2-7; 7 nucleotides line up with TRBD1. This CDR3 region has 16 residues. Looked up from germline, CDR1 is SGHNT and CDR2 is YYREEE (reference sequence). With V trimmed by 4 bases and J by 1 base, 11 bases remained unmatched.

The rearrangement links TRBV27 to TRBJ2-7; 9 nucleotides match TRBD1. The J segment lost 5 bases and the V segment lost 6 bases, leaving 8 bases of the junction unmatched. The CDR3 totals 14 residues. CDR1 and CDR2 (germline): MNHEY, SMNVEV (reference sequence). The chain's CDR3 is CASSPGQGSHEQYF. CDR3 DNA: TGTGCCAGCAGCCCGGGACAGGGATCCCACGAGCAGTACTTC.

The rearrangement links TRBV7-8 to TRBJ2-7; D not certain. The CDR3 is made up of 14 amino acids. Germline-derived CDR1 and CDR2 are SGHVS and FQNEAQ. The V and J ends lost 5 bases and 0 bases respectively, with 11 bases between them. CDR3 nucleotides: TGTGCCAGCAGCCCGCAGACTTTCTCCTACGAGCAGTACTTC. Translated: CASSPQTFSYEQYF.

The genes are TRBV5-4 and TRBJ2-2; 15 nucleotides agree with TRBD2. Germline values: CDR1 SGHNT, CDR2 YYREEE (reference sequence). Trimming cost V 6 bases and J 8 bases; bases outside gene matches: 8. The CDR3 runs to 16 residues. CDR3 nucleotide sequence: TGTGCCAGCACCTCCGGGACTAGCGGGAGGAGGGGGGAGCTGTTTTTT. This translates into CASTSGTSGRRGELFF.

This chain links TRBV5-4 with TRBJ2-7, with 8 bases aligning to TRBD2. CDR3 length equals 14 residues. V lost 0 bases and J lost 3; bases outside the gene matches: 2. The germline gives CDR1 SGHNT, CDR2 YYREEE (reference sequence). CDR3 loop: CASSLAGGGYEQYF. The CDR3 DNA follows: TGTGCCAGCAGCTTGGCGGGAGGGGGCTACGAGCAGTACTTC.